Shown below are 13 T cell receptor beta chains from a single sample sequenced in a study of blood T cells in healthy people across ages. A J-beta primer mix and a sample-barcoded 5' primer were used in a second PCR of roughly 7 to 12 cycles. TCRdb analysed the 5' RACE reads with MiXCR anew, one entry per CDR3 protein. The repertoire holds fewer than 1,200,000 distinct CDR3 sequences, with approximately 25% as singletons. These data were also reused for a study on T cells of mothers and their children.

What was sequenced was blood. Every receptor here comes from a girl aged 2 to 9 in good health.

The chain joins TRBV10-2 to TRBJ1-2; D might be TRBD1 (6 bases). With 8 bases removed from V and 4 bases from J, the gap between germline ends came to 14 bases. CDR3 length: 13 amino acids. Germline lookup yields CDR1 WSHSY and CDR2 SAAADI. The CDR3 nucleotides read TGCGCCAGCCAGACTACAGGGACCTATGGCTACACCTTC. It yields the protein CASQTTGTYGYTF.

This clonotype was picked up a small number of times. The chain employs TRBV18 and TRBJ1-2; D is unresolved. V lost 3 bases and J lost 6, with 14 bases in between. Germline values: CDR1 KGHSH, CDR2 LQKENI. CDR3 size: 14 residues. This chain's CDR3 is CASSPSLGIDGYTF. DNA of the CDR3: TGTGCCAGCTCACCGTCTTTGGGGATTGATGGCTACACCTTC.

This clonotype occurred a few times. The chain links TRBV6-5 to TRBJ2-5; D is possibly TRBD2 (5 bases). With 0 bases removed from V and 1 base from J, the gap between germline ends came to 9 bases. CDR1 is MNHEY, CDR2 SVGAGI, per germline. The CDR3 is 15 residues long. This CDR3 is CASSYSKAVQETQYF. Written as DNA, the CDR3 is TGTGCCAGCAGTTACTCAAAAGCGGTCCAAGAGACCCAGTACTTC.

The CDR3 here is CSATGGKETQYF. The DNA for the CDR3 is TGCAGTGCTACCGGGGGGAAAGAGACCCAGTACTTC. V and J are TRBV20-1 and TRBJ2-5; TRBD2 matches at 7 bases. CDR1 is DFQATT, CDR2 SNEGSKA, per germline (reference sequence). The length of the CDR3 is 12 residues. Germline trimming cut 4 bases from V and 3 bases from J; bases unmatched to any gene: 2.

This chain uses TRBV5-1 with TRBJ2-3; 8 bases line up with TRBD2. Germline-derived CDR1 and CDR2 are SGHRS and YFSETQ. Losses at the gene ends were 4 bases for V and 2 bases for J; bases not matched to a gene: 15. The CDR3 contains 18 residues. The CDR3 DNA reads as TGCGCCAGCAGCATGGCCCCAGCGGGGGCCTCTCACACAGATACGCAGTATTTT. Amino acids: CASSMAPAGASHTDTQYF.

The chain has TRBV29-1 and TRBJ2-7; 8 bases are shared with TRBD1. After removal of 1 base from V and 4 bases from J, the junction contained 9 bases not matched to a gene. Germline CDR1 SQVTM, CDR2 ANQGSEA. The CDR3 length is 15 residues. The CDR3 protein is CSVEVDRGLRYEQYF. CDR3 sequence (DNA): TGCAGCGTTGAAGTAGACAGGGGACTGAGATACGAGCAGTACTTC.

The CDR3 sequence is CASSFSGVTHNVLTF. The CDR3 DNA sequence: TGCGCCAGCAGCTTCAGCGGGGTGACACACAACGTCCTGACTTTC. This chain joins TRBV5-1 and TRBJ2-6; 7 positions match TRBD2. The CDR3 runs 15 residues. CDR1 is SGHRS and CDR2 is YFSETQ in the germline V gene. J lost 9 bases, V lost 2 bases, and 8 bases had no gene match. The full variable domain, its missing parts supplied by reference TRBV5-1 and TRBJ2-6, is KAGVTQTPRYLIKTRGQQVTLSCSPISGHRSVSWYQQTPGQGLQFLFEYFSETQRNKGNFPGRFSGRQFSNSRSEMNVSTLELGDSALYLCASSFSGVTHNVLTFGAGSRLTVL.

The genes are TRBV20-1 and TRBJ2-1; TRBD2 matches 8 bases. Germline V gives CDR1 DFQATT, CDR2 SNEGSKA (reference sequence). Losses at the gene ends were 3 bases for V and 4 bases for J; bases not matched to a gene: 8. The CDR3 runs to 15 residues. The CDR3, as DNA: TGCAGTGCTAGTCTAGCGGGTCCATCGTACAATGAGCAGTTCTTC. This translates into CSASLAGPSYNEQFF.

The chain employs TRBV4-2 and TRBJ2-5; 7 bases are shared with TRBD2. The germline V gene encodes CDR1 LGHNA and CDR2 YNFKEQ. The CDR3 length is 16 residues. The V gene end was trimmed by 1 base and the J gene end by 2 bases; junction bases not matched to a gene: 7. The CDR3 coding sequence is TGTGCCAGCAGCCAAGTTTCCCGGACTAGACAAGAGACCCAGTACTTC. It codes for CASSQVSRTRQETQYF.

This chain joins TRBV12-3 or TRBV12-4 and TRBJ2-7; D gene ambiguous. This CDR3 contains 12 residues. V was cut by 2 bases and J by 6 bases, with 8 bases left in between. The CDR3 DNA follows: TGTGCCAGCAGTTTAAGCCCAGGCGAGCAGTACTTC. Translation gives CASSLSPGEQYF.

The chain employs TRBV20-1 and TRBJ1-2; D possibly corresponds to TRBD1 (6 bases). The CDR3 length is 14 residues. V was pared by 1 base and J by 6 bases, with 15 bases between. Germline assignment: CDR1 DFQATT and CDR2 SNEGSKA (reference sequence). In DNA form, the CDR3 reads TGCAGTGCTAGAGCCATAGGGGGGGGAGATGGCTACACCTTC. This codes for CSARAIGGGDGYTF.

V gene TRBV7-6 combines with J gene TRBJ2-3; D unclear. The CDR3 contains 14 residues. Trimming cost V 1 base and J 5 bases, with 10 bases left between them. Germline values: CDR1 SGHVS, CDR2 FNYEAQ. The CDR3 DNA is TGTGCCAGCAGCTTAGGGCTAGTCGTAGATACGCAGTATTTT. Its protein is CASSLGLVVDTQYF. The complete variable domain, with remaining parts taken from reference TRBV7-6 and TRBJ2-3, reads GAGVSQSPRYKVTKRGQDVALRCDPISGHVSLYWYRQALGQGPEFLTYFNYEAQQDKSGLPNDRFSAERPEGSISTLTIQRTEQRDSAMYRCASSLGLVVDTQYFGPGTRLTVL.

This clonotype was seen only a few times. V and J are TRBV6-1 and TRBJ2-4, with D perhaps matching TRBD2 (6 bases). Trimming cost V 5 bases and J 3 bases, with 11 bases left between them. Germline V gene lookup returns CDR1 MNHNS and CDR2 SASEGT. The CDR3 consists of 14 residues. CDR3 coding DNA: TGTGCCAGCAGTACGGGAGAGGTCAAAAACATTCAGTACTTC. Translation gives CASSTGEVKNIQYF.